The present T cell receptor beta chain was sequenced within a study of T-cell memory formation after mild COVID-19. Overall study context: Most TCR clusters belonged to a single donor. Overall study findings and caveats: The authors did not confirm SARS-CoV-2 specificity of second-wave clones peaking day 37. Contracting CD4+ clones were located mainly in CM and EM, and CD8+ clones in EMRA. Within pre-infection memory, some responding clones were found, suggesting cross-reactive memory joined.

A word on this clonotype: Its target is unknown.

From the 5' RACE reads, TCRdb called clonotypes with MiXCR, one entry per CDR3 protein. The table has 300,000 to 350,000 distinct CDR3 sequences, roughly 13% seen once; the top ten hold about 21%. V lost 4 bases to trimming and J lost 3 bases, with 10 bases between them. CDR1 and CDR2 from the germline V gene are ENHRY and SYGVKD. CDR3 size: 14 residues. V usage is TRBV10-3 and J usage is TRBJ1-5; D not certain. Input material: PBMCs or a T cell subset sorted from them (not recorded which). The sequence was obtained from a man aged 18 to 30 who had mild COVID-19 (a few samples of this study predate the infection). Cell type and time point are not known. This chain's CDR3 is CAISGETVNQPQHF. The CDR3 nucleotides read TGTGCCATCAGTGGGGAGACCGTCAATCAGCCCCAGCATTTT.